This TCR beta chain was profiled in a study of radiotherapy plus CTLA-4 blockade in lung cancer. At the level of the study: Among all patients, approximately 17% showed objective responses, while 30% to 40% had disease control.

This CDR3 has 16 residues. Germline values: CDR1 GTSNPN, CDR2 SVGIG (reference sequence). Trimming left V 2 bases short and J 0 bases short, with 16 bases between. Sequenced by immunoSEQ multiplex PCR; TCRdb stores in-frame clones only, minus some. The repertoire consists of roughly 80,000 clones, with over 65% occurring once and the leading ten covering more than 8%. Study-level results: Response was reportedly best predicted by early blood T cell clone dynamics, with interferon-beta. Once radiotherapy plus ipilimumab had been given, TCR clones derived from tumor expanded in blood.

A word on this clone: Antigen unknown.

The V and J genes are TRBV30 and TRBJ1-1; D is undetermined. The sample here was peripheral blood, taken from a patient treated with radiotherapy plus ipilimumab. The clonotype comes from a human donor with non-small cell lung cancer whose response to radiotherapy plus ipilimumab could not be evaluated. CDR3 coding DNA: TGTGCCTGGAGTCCACCCGGGTCCTTTATGAACACTGAAGCTTTCTTT. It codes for CAWSPPGSFMNTEAFF.